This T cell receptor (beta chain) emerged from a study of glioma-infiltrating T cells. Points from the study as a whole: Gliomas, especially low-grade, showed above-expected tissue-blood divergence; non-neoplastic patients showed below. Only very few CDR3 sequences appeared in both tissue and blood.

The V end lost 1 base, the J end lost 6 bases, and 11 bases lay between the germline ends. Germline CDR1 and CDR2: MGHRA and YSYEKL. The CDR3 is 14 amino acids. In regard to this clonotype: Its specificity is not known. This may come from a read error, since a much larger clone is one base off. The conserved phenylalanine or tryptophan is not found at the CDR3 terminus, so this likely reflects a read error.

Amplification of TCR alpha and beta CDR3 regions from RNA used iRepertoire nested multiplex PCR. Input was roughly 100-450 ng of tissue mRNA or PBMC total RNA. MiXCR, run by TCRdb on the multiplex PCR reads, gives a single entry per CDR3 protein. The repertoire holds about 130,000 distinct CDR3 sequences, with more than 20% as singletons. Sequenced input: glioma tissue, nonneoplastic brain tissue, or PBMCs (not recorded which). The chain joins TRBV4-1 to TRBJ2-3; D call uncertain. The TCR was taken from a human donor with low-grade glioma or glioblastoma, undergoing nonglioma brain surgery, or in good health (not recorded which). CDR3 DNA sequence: TGCGCCAGCAGCCAAGGGAGAGACCCGGATACGCAGTATTCT. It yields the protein CASSQGRDPDTQYS.